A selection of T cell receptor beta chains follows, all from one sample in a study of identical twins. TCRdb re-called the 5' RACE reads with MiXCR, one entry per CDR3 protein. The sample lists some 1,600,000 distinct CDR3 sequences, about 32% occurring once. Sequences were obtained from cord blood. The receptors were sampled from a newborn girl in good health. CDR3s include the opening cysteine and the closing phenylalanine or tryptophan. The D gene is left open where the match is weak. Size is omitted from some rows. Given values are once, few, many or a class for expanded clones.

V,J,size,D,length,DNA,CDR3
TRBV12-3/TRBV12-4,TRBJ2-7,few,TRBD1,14,TGTGCCAGCAGCGACCGGGACAGTGCCTACGAGCAGTACTTC,CASSDRDSAYEQYF
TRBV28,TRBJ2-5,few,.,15,TGTGCCAGCAGTCGCCGGGACTGGTTCCAAGAGACCCAGTACTTC,CASSRRDWFQETQYF
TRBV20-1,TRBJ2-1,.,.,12,TGCAGTTCAGTCGGGCCTTTCAATGAGCAGTTCTTC,CSSVGPFNEQFF
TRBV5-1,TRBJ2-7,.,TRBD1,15,TGCGCCAGCAGCTTGGCCGACAGGGGGATCTACGAGCAGTACTTC,CASSLADRGIYEQYF
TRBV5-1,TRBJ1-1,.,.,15,TGCGCCAGCAGCTTAATCGACGCAGGGCGCACTGAAGCTTTCTTT,CASSLIDAGRTEAFF
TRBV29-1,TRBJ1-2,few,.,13,TGCAGCGTTGAAGGGCAGGCTAACTATGGCTACACCTTC,CSVEGQANYGYTF
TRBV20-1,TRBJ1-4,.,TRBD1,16,TGCAGTGCTAGAGGGGACAGAACCACGATGAGGGAAAAACTGTTTTTT,CSARGDRTTMREKLFF
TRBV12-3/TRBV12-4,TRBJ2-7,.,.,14,TGTGCCAGCAGACAGGGACTCTCCGCCTACGAGCAGTACTTC,CASRQGLSAYEQYF
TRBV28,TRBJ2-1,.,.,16,TGTGCCAGCACCCTGAAATACGGTGAATCCTACAATGAGCAGTTCTTC,CASTLKYGESYNEQFF
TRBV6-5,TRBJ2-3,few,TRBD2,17,TGTGCCAGCAGTTACTTTCTAGCGGGGGGACCCACAGATACGCAGTATTTT,CASSYFLAGGPTDTQYF
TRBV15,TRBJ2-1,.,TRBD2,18,TGTGCCACCAGCAGAGTAATTTTAGGACTAGCGCCTTCCAATGAGCAGTTCTTC,CATSRVILGLAPSNEQFF
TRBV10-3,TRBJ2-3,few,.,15,TGTGCCATCAGTGAAAGGGGGGCCGGCACAGATACGCAGTATTTT,CAISERGAGTDTQYF
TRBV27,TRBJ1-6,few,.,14,TGTGCCAGACCTCCCTCTGAAGGAAGTTCACCCCTCCACTTT,CARPPSEGSSPLHF
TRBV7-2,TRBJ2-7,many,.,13,TGTGCCAGCAGCCAACAATTTGCCTACGAGCAGTACTTC,CASSQQFAYEQYF
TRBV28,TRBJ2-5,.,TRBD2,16,TGTGCCAGCAGTTTCGCGGGAGCCGCAATACAAGAGACCCAGTACTTC,CASSFAGAAIQETQYF
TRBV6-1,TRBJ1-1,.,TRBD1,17,TGTGCCAGCAGTGCGAAGGGCTCTGGGACAGCGAACACTGAAGCTTTCTTT,CASSAKGSGTANTEAFF
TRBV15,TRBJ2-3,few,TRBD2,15,TGTGCCACCAGCAGAGTGGCGGGAGTTCTAGATACGCAGTATTTT,CATSRVAGVLDTQYF
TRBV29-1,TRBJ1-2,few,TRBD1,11,TGCAGCGTCCGGACAGGGGCCGGCTACACCTTC,CSVRTGAGYTF